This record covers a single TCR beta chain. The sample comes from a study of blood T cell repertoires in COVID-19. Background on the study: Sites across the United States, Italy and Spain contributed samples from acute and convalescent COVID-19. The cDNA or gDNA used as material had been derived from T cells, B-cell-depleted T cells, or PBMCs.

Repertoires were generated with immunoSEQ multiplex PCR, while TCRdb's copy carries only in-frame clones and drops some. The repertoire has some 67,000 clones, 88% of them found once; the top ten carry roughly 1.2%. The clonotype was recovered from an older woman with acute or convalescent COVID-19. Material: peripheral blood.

The CDR3 is CASTPAGTSGRAPSGNV. The CDR3 DNA follows: TGTGCCAGCACCCCCGCCGGGACTAGCGGGAGAGCTCCATCAGGGAACGTC. This chain uses TRBV9 with TRBJ2-7, with 14 positions matching TRBD2. CDR1 and CDR2 (germline): SGDLS, YYNGEE. CDR3 length equals 17 residues.